This entry concerns a single T cell receptor (beta chain). Its antigen is not identified. This sample is drawn from a study of T cell responses to AZD1222 COVID-19 vaccine. Germline V gives CDR1 LGHDT, CDR2 YNNKEL (reference sequence). This CDR3 is 16 amino acids long. V lost 4 bases and J lost 5; bases outside the gene matches: 7. Notes on the study in general: A rise in Spike-specific TCR breadth and depth followed two AZD1222 doses. Epitopes outside B.1.351 and B.1.1.7 mutated regions reportedly drew nearly half of spike TCRs.

Second-dose groups at about 4 or about 12 weeks were pooled. Sequencing used immunoSEQ multiplex PCR; TCRdb keeps in-frame clones, though not all of them. Among some 150,000 clones listed, over 75% were seen once. The chain couples TRBV3-1 (or the pseudogene TRBV3-2) to TRBJ2-5; 13 positions match TRBD2. This receptor was obtained from an adult who received the AZD1222 COVID-19 vaccine. The specimen was peripheral blood, collected 28 days after the second AZD1222 dose. CDR3 coding DNA: TGTGCCAGCAGCCCACGGACTAGCGGGGGAACGGAGACCCAGTACTTC. Protein: CASSPRTSGGTETQYF.